The next 31 T cell receptor beta chains were all read from a single sample in a study of T cell responses to AZD1222 COVID-19 vaccine. Libraries were prepared by immunoSEQ multiplex PCR; TCRdb keeps only in-frame clonotypes and omits some of them. The data contain about 97,000 clones, more than 75% of them singletons. This material consisted of peripheral blood, taken 28 days after the second AZD1222 dose. These TCRs come from an adult who received the AZD1222 COVID-19 vaccine.

The chain carries TRBV28 and TRBJ1-3; D not resolved. The V gene lost 4 bases and the J gene lost 4 bases, with 23 bases spanning the gap. CDR1 is MDHEN, CDR2 SYDVKM, per germline. The CDR3 spans 18 residues. CDR3 in amino acids: CASSSAPNLGSGGNTIYF. CDR3 in DNA: TGTGCCAGCAGTTCCGCCCCTAACCTGGGCTCTGGGGGAAACACCATATATTTT.

The chain links TRBV7-9 to TRBJ1-6; D ambiguous. V lost 1 base and J 8 bases, leaving 12 bases between the germline ends. CDR3 size: 15 residues. Germline-derived CDR1 and CDR2 are SEHNR and FQNEAQ (reference sequence). The CDR3: CASSLDVPIYSPLHF. The CDR3 DNA is TGTGCCAGCAGCTTAGATGTACCGATCTATTCACCCCTCCACTTT.

The rearrangement joins TRBV7-2 to TRBJ2-7, with TRBD1 identical over 10 bases. The junction had 8 bases not matched to a gene; V was cut back by 5 bases and J by 1 base. This CDR3 has 16 residues. Germline CDR1 SGHTA, CDR2 FQGNSA. The CDR3 nucleotides read TGTGCCAGCAGCACTCCGGGACAGGGGAGTTCCTACGAGCAGTACTTC. Translated: CASSTPGQGSSYEQYF.

The rearrangement uses TRBV5-6 and TRBJ2-3; D is unresolved. This CDR3 is 14 amino acids long. The germline V gene encodes CDR1 SGHDT and CDR2 YYEEEE. V was clipped by 2 bases and J by 4 bases, with 11 bases between them. CDR3 nucleotides: TGTGCCAGCAGCTTTGATGTTTCAGCAGATACGCAGTATTTT. Translated: CASSFDVSADTQYF.

The CDR3 DNA sequence: TGTGCCAGCAGCTTATATCGGACGGGTGGATCGGAAAATTCACCCCTCCACTTT. This gives the protein CASSLYRTGGSENSPLHF. This sequence joins TRBV7-2 and TRBJ1-6; unclear D gene. CDR3 length: 18 residues. Per germline, CDR1 SGHTA and CDR2 FQGNSA. Trimming removed 2 bases from V and 7 bases from J, with 21 bases in between.

The chain links TRBV11-2 to TRBJ1-4; the match to TRBD1 covers 7 bases. The germline V gene has CDR1 SGHAT and CDR2 FQNNGV. The CDR3 is 14 residues long. V lost 4 bases to trimming and J lost 13 bases; unmatched junction nucleotides: 12. The CDR3 DNA reads TGTGCCAGCAGCTCCCGACTTGACAGGGCCTTACTGTTTTTT. Translated, it gives CASSSRLDRALLFF.

This chain connects TRBV28 to TRBJ2-1; no definite D call. Germline V gives CDR1 MDHEN, CDR2 SYDVKM. This CDR3 has 13 amino acids. V was shortened by 5 bases and J by 9 bases, with 14 bases between the two germline ends. The CDR3: CASSPGLLGEQFF. The CDR3 DNA is TGTGCCAGCAGTCCGGGTTTGTTGGGTGAGCAGTTCTTC.

This chain links TRBV5-1 with TRBJ1-6; D might be TRBD1 (5 bases). This CDR3 has 16 amino acids. V was pared by 0 bases and J by 9 bases, with 16 bases between. The germline gives CDR1 SGHRS, CDR2 YFSETQ. Here the CDR3 reads CASSLEGEGIGSPLHF. CDR3 nucleotides: TGCGCCAGCAGCTTGGAAGGGGAGGGAATCGGTTCACCCCTCCACTTT.

The gene calls are TRBV5-6 and TRBJ2-2, with 9 bases identical to TRBD1. The germline V gene encodes CDR1 SGHDT and CDR2 YYEEEE. J gave up 6 bases and V 7 bases, and 4 bases lay outside the gene matches. CDR3 size: 13 residues. CDR3 amino acids: CASGRQGAGELFF. CDR3 nucleotides: TGTGCCAGCGGAAGACAGGGGGCCGGGGAGCTGTTTTTT.

Details on this clone: This CDR3 is missing its conserved last phenylalanine or tryptophan, likely due to a read error. The DNA is left out, because the CDR3 cannot be placed on it with certainty; the CDR3 is given as TCRdb lists it. This chain uses TRBV19 with TRBJ1-2. The germline V gene encodes CDR1 LNHDA and CDR2 SQIVND (reference sequence). From its first to its last residue, the CDR3 has 10 amino acids. CDR3 region: CASSPRIKEL.

The chain has TRBV30 and TRBJ1-2; TRBD1 agrees at 8 bases. The CDR3 covers 12 residues. The germline CDR1 and CDR2 sequences are GTSNPN and SVGIG (reference sequence). CDR3 nucleotides: TGTGGTGCAGTGACAGGGGAGTGGGGCTACACCTTC. This encodes CGAVTGEWGYTF.

This chain uses TRBV7-3 with TRBJ2-2; 7 bases agree with TRBD2. Trimming at V came to 2 bases and at J to 2 bases, leaving 2 bases not matched to a gene. The CDR3 covers 15 residues. In germline, CDR1 is SGHTA, CDR2 FQGTGA. The CDR3 protein is CASSLAGDNTGELFF. The CDR3 region has the DNA TGTGCCAGCAGCTTAGCGGGAGACAACACCGGGGAGCTGTTTTTT.

This chain joins TRBV20-1 and TRBJ2-2; TRBD1 is a possible D gene (6 bases). Per germline, CDR1 DFQATT and CDR2 SNEGSKA (reference sequence). The V end was cut by 3 bases, the J end by 4 bases, with 12 bases between. This CDR3 contains 14 residues. CDR3 in DNA: TGCAGTGCTAGTCGGCAGGGGCTCACCGGGGAGCTGTTTTTT. Translating it yields CSASRQGLTGELFF.

The chain recombines TRBV6-1 with TRBJ2-6; no clear D gene. The V end was cut by 2 bases, the J end by 1 base, with 3 bases between. The CDR3 is 14 amino acids. Germline V gene lookup returns CDR1 MNHNS and CDR2 SASEGT. The chain's CDR3 is CASSEKSGANVLTF. The CDR3 DNA sequence: TGTGCCAGCAGTGAAAAATCTGGGGCCAACGTCCTGACTTTC.

In DNA form, the CDR3 reads TGTGCCAGCAGCCAAGTGAGCGGGCTCATCTCCTACGAGCAGTACTTC. Protein sequence: CASSQVSGLISYEQYF. V and J are TRBV3-1 (or the pseudogene TRBV3-2) and TRBJ2-7; a weak D match, TRBD2 (6 bases). Germline V gene data show CDR1 as LGHDT and CDR2 as YNNKEL (reference sequence). V lost 1 base to trimming and J lost 0 bases, with 13 bases between them. The CDR3 runs 16 residues.

The V gene is TRBV28, the J gene TRBJ2-3; the match to TRBD1 covers 9 bases. V lost 5 bases, J lost 6 bases, and 12 bases stayed unmatched. CDR1 and CDR2 from the germline V gene are MDHEN and SYDVKM. The CDR3 contains 16 residues. CDR3 bases: TGTGCCAGCAGTGACAGGGGGGAGGGCGTTCAGGATACGCAGTATTTT. Its protein is CASSDRGEGVQDTQYF. Full variable domain (rest looked up from reference TRBV28 and TRBJ2-3): DVKVTQSSRYLVKRTGEKVFLECVQDMDHENMFWYRQDPGLGLRLIYFSYDVKMKEKGDIPEGYSVSREKKERFSLILESASTNQTSMYLCASSDRGEGVQDTQYFGPGTRLTVL.

V gene TRBV5-6 combines with J gene TRBJ2-7, with D hard to call. The CDR3 consists of 13 residues. Germline V CDR1 and CDR2: SGHDT, YYEEEE. Trimming shortened V by 3 bases and J by 3 bases, and 10 bases separated the two germline ends. CDR3: CASSSPIFYEQYF. Written as DNA, the CDR3 is TGTGCCAGCAGCTCGCCAATATTCTACGAGCAGTACTTC. Full variable domain (rest looked up from reference TRBV5-6 and TRBJ2-7): DAGVTQSPTHLIKTRGQQVTLRCSPKSGHDTVSWYQQALGQGPQFIFQYYEEEERQRGNFPDRFSGHQFPNYSSELNVNALLLGDSALYLCASSSPIFYEQYFGPGTRLTVT.

CDR3 in DNA: TGTGCCAGCAGTTTTGGTGCGGGAGCTGTCAATGAGCAGTTCTTC. It translates to CASSFGAGAVNEQFF. The gene calls are TRBV27 and TRBJ2-1; 7 bases align to TRBD2. Germline-derived CDR1 and CDR2 are MNHEY and SMNVEV (reference sequence). Unmatched junction bases numbered 8, after V lost 3 bases and J lost 6 bases. The CDR3 length is 15 residues.

The chain carries TRBV10-3 and TRBJ1-2; TRBD1 is a possible D gene (5 bases). Germline CDR1 ENHRY, CDR2 SYGVKD. The CDR3 is 14 residues long. The V end was cut by 6 bases, the J end by 2 bases, with 13 bases between. The CDR3 DNA reads TGTGCCATCAGGGGGCTTAGGGTAAACTATGGCTACACCTTC. Amino acids: CAIRGLRVNYGYTF.

J is TRBJ2-2 and V is TRBV7-8, with 10 positions matching TRBD2. The CDR3 consists of 15 residues. V was pared by 5 bases and J by 8 bases, with 8 bases of the junction left unmatched. CDR1 is SGHVS, CDR2 FQNEAQ, per germline. CDR3 sequence reads: CASSRRTSGTGELFF. DNA for the CDR3: TGTGCCAGCAGCCGCCGGACTAGCGGAACTGGGGAGCTGTTTTTT.

The rearrangement uses TRBV2 and TRBJ1-2; possibly TRBD1 for D (5 bases). CDR3 length: 12 amino acids. Trimming pared 7 bases from V and 4 bases from J, leaving 10 bases between. Germline-derived CDR1 and CDR2 are SNHLY and FYNNEI. The CDR3 loop is CASKPGAYGYTF. CDR3 in DNA: TGTGCCAGCAAACCCGGGGCCTATGGCTACACCTTC.

This chain joins TRBV23-1 and TRBJ2-3, with a tentative D call TRBD1 (6 bases). TRBV23-1 is marked as an open reading frame, function uncertain. Trimming left V 1 base short and J 3 bases short, with 14 bases between. The CDR3 runs 16 residues. As DNA, the CDR3 is TGCGCCAGCAGTCAATTACCAGGGGTTCGGACAGATACGCAGTATTTT. Amino acids: CASSQLPGVRTDTQYF.

The chain recombines TRBV27 with TRBJ2-7; a weak D match, TRBD2 (5 bases). The CDR3 runs to 15 residues. Trimming stripped 1 base from V and 6 bases from J, with 16 bases between. CDR1 and CDR2 from the germline V gene are MNHEY and SMNVEV (reference sequence). CDR3 loop: CASSLFASGVGEQYF. The CDR3 DNA reads as TGTGCCAGCAGTTTATTTGCCTCCGGGGTCGGCGAGCAGTACTTC.

This sequence joins TRBV9 and TRBJ2-5; 12 bases map to TRBD2. J lost 5 bases, V lost 0 bases, and 5 bases had no gene match. The CDR3 totals 16 residues. Germline V gene data show CDR1 as SGDLS and CDR2 as YYNGEE. The CDR3 DNA reads as TGTGCCAGCAGCGTAGCCGGACTAGCGGGACTGGAGACCCAGTACTTC. Translating gives CASSVAGLAGLETQYF.

The V call is TRBV11-2, the J call TRBJ2-1, with 9 bases lining up with TRBD1. CDR1 is SGHAT and CDR2 is FQNNGV in the germline V gene. After removal of 2 bases from V and 3 bases from J, the junction contained 2 bases not matched to a gene. The CDR3 runs to 15 residues. For the CDR3, the DNA is TGTGCCAGCAGCTTACCGGGACAGGGCTACAATGAGCAGTTCTTC. It codes for CASSLPGQGYNEQFF.

The chain links TRBV7-2 to TRBJ2-7; D is unresolved. V was trimmed by 4 bases and J by 3 bases, leaving 7 bases between them. Germline V gene lookup returns CDR1 SGHTA and CDR2 FQGNSA. The CDR3 length is 12 residues. The DNA of the CDR3 is TGTGCCAGCAGCTCAACCCACTACGAGCAGTACTTC. Its translation: CASSSTHYEQYF.

This chain links TRBV27 with TRBJ2-2; a weak D match, TRBD2 (5 bases). CDR3 size: 18 residues. Germline CDR1 is MNHEY and CDR2 is SMNVEV (reference sequence). Trimming took off 2 bases at V and 0 bases at J, with 16 bases between the two ends. The CDR3 DNA is TGTGCCAGCAGTTTAGTGGCTAGCTCAACCGCGAACACCGGGGAGCTGTTTTTT. This gives the protein CASSLVASSTANTGELFF.

The chain recombines TRBV5-1 with TRBJ1-2, with TRBD1 identical over 9 bases. Germline CDR1 and CDR2: SGHRS and YFSETQ. This CDR3 is 16 amino acids long. J lost 2 bases, V lost 1 base, and 6 bases had no gene match. The CDR3 DNA is TGCGCCAGCAGCTTGTTGCCTGGGACAGGGAACTATGGCTACACCTTC. Encoded protein: CASSLLPGTGNYGYTF. Full variable domain (outside the CDR3, taken from reference TRBV5-1 and TRBJ1-2): KAGVTQTPRYLIKTRGQQVTLSCSPISGHRSVSWYQQTPGQGLQFLFEYFSETQRNKGNFPGRFSGRQFSNSRSEMNVSTLELGDSALYLCASSLLPGTGNYGYTFGSGTRLTVV.

The V gene is TRBV30, the J gene TRBJ2-1, with D hard to call. The CDR3 loop spans 15 amino acids. CDR1 and CDR2 from the germline V gene are GTSNPN and SVGIG (reference sequence). V lost 0 bases to trimming and J lost 7 bases, with 16 bases between them. For the CDR3, the DNA is TGTGCCTGGAGTGTAGACCCCCTTGGAATGAATGAGCAGTTCTTC. Amino acids: CAWSVDPLGMNEQFF.

This rearrangement joins TRBV7-9 to TRBJ1-2; tentative D call: TRBD1 (5 bases). V was clipped by 1 base and J by 3 bases, with 15 bases between them. The CDR3 sequence is 16 residues long. Germline V CDR1 and CDR2: SEHNR, FQNEAQ (reference sequence). CDR3 coding DNA: TGTGCCAGCAGCTTAGAACGACCCGTGACAGACTATGGCTACACCTTC. Translated, it gives CASSLERPVTDYGYTF.

For the CDR3, the DNA is TGCGCCAGCTCGCCCGCGGGCGGGAACTATGGCTACACCTTC. It encodes CASSPAGGNYGYTF. This sequence joins TRBV10-2 and TRBJ1-2; D unclear. Germline V lookup: CDR1 WSHSY, CDR2 SAAADI. V was clipped by 8 bases and J by 2 bases, with 15 bases between them. This CDR3 comprises 14 residues.